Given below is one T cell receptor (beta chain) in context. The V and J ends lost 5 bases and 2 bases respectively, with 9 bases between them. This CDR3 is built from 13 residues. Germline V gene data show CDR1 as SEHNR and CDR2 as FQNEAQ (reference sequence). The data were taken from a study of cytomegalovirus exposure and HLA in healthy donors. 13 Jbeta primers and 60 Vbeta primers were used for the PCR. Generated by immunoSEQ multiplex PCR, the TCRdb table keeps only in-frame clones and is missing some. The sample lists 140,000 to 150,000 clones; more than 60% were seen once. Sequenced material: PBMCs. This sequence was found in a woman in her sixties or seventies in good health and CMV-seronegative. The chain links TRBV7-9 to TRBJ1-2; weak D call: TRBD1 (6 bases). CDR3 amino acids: CASSGQPNYGYTF. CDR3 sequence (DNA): TGTGCCAGCAGCGGACAGCCCAACTATGGCTACACCTTC. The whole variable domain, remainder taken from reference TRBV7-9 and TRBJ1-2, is DTGVSQNPRHKITKRGQNVTFRCDPISEHNRLYWYRQTLGQGPEFLTYFQNEAQLEKSRLLSDRFSAERPKGSFSTLEIQRTEQGDSAMYLCASSGQPNYGYTFGSGTRLTVV.